A selection of T cell receptor beta chains follows, all from one sample in a study of CD8+ T cells in alopecia areata. The repertoire was sequenced with immunoSEQ multiplex PCR; TCRdb's copy has only in-frame clones and lacks some. This table holds approximately 200,000 clones, around two fifths found once. Sequenced here: CD4+ T cells sorted from blood, sampled between weeks 36 and 40, from a patient treated with tofacitinib. These receptors were collected from a human donor with alopecia areata. Both conserved end residues are part of each CDR3. The order of the fields is J gene, D gene, clone size, V gene, CDR3 protein, CDR3 DNA. The D gene is left open where the match is weak. Only some rows state a clone size, as once, few, many or a class for expanded clones.

TRBJ2-3,.,few,TRBV19,CASSIQRNTQYF,TGTGCCAGTAGTATCCAAAGGAATACGCAGTATTTT
TRBJ2-5,TRBD2,.,TRBV7-2,CASSLGLAGVETQYF,TGTGCCAGCAGCCTGGGACTAGCGGGAGTAGAGACCCAGTACTTC
TRBJ2-1,TRBD1,few,TRBV19,CASSNTGGLGEQFF,TGTGCCAGTAGTAACACAGGGGGCTTAGGAGAGCAGTTCTTC
TRBJ2-7,.,few,TRBV5-1,CASSVGGGSYEQYF,TGCGCCAGCAGCGTGGGAGGGGGCTCGTACGAGCAGTACTTC
TRBJ2-7,.,.,TRBV5-4,CASSPKGGDYEQYF,TGTGCCAGCAGCCCAAAAGGCGGGGACTACGAGCAGTACTTC
TRBJ2-6,.,many,TRBV19,CASCNSGANVLTF,TGTGCCAGTTGTAATTCTGGGGCCAACGTCCTGACTTTC
TRBJ2-7,.,.,TRBV10-3,CAISELAANCEQYF,TGTGCCATCAGTGAGCTAGCCGCCAACTGCGAGCAGTACTTC
TRBJ2-3,.,.,TRBV7-9,CASSSTEDTQYF,TGTGCCAGCAGTTCCACAGAAGATACGCAGTATTTT
TRBJ2-7,.,few,TRBV6-5,CASRTSRSPSEQYF,TGTGCCAGCCGGACATCTCGATCCCCCAGCGAGCAGTACTTC
TRBJ2-5,.,few,TRBV11-2,CASLGPAETQYF,TGTGCCAGCCTGGGACCGGCAGAGACCCAGTACTTC
TRBJ1-5,.,.,TRBV6-5,CASRVGPGGNQPQHF,TGTGCCAGCAGAGTCGGACCGGGGGGCAATCAGCCCCAGCATTTT
TRBJ2-1,.,.,TRBV29-1,CSAMPVQGRYNEQFF,TGCAGCGCAATGCCCGTACAGGGACGATACAATGAGCAGTTCTTC
TRBJ2-3,.,once,TRBV5-1,CASSSLWGSPYF,TGCGCCAGCAGCTCCCTTTGGGGGAGTCCGTATTTT
TRBJ2-1,TRBD2,few,TRBV5-1,CASSPGTSGRPEQFF,TGCGCCAGCAGCCCGGGCACTAGCGGGAGGCCAGAGCAGTTCTTC
TRBJ2-7,.,.,TRBV6-5,CASRTGTGFVEQYF,TGTGCCAGCAGGACCGGGACCGGCTTCGTCGAGCAGTACTTC
TRBJ1-3,TRBD1,.,TRBV29-1,CSAATGGGGNTIYF,TGCAGCGCCGCGACAGGGGGCGGTGGAAACACCATATATTTT
TRBJ1-1,.,once,TRBV18,CASSRAIQGLNTEAFF,TGTGCCAGCTCACGCGCTATCCAAGGGTTGAACACTGAAGCTTTCTTT